This entry concerns a single T cell receptor delta chain. This sample stems from a study of gamma-delta chains in newborns, infants, children. In the study overall: Microbial exposure reportedly drives polyclonal innate γδ T cell expansion after birth.

Germline CDR1 GEAIGNYY, CDR2 EKD. CDR3 length: 16 amino acids. V was clipped by 2 bases and J by 9 bases; unmatched bases: 16. TCRdb re-called clones from the reads via CATT. This repertoire shows approximately 12,000 delta-chain clones, about 8.8% found once; its top ten account for 3.8%. The TCR originated in a child who was a newborn, infant or young child, either healthy, febrile or measles-vaccinated (not recorded which). The rearrangement joins TRDV2 to TRDJ1; 8 bases are shared with TRDD3. The J gene was not available in TCRdb and was assigned here by matching the DNA to germline segments. Sample: blood. CDR3 DNA: TGTGCCTGTGACAATCTACAGCAGTGGGGGATTATAGAACTCATCTTT. This encodes CACDNLQQWGIIELIF.